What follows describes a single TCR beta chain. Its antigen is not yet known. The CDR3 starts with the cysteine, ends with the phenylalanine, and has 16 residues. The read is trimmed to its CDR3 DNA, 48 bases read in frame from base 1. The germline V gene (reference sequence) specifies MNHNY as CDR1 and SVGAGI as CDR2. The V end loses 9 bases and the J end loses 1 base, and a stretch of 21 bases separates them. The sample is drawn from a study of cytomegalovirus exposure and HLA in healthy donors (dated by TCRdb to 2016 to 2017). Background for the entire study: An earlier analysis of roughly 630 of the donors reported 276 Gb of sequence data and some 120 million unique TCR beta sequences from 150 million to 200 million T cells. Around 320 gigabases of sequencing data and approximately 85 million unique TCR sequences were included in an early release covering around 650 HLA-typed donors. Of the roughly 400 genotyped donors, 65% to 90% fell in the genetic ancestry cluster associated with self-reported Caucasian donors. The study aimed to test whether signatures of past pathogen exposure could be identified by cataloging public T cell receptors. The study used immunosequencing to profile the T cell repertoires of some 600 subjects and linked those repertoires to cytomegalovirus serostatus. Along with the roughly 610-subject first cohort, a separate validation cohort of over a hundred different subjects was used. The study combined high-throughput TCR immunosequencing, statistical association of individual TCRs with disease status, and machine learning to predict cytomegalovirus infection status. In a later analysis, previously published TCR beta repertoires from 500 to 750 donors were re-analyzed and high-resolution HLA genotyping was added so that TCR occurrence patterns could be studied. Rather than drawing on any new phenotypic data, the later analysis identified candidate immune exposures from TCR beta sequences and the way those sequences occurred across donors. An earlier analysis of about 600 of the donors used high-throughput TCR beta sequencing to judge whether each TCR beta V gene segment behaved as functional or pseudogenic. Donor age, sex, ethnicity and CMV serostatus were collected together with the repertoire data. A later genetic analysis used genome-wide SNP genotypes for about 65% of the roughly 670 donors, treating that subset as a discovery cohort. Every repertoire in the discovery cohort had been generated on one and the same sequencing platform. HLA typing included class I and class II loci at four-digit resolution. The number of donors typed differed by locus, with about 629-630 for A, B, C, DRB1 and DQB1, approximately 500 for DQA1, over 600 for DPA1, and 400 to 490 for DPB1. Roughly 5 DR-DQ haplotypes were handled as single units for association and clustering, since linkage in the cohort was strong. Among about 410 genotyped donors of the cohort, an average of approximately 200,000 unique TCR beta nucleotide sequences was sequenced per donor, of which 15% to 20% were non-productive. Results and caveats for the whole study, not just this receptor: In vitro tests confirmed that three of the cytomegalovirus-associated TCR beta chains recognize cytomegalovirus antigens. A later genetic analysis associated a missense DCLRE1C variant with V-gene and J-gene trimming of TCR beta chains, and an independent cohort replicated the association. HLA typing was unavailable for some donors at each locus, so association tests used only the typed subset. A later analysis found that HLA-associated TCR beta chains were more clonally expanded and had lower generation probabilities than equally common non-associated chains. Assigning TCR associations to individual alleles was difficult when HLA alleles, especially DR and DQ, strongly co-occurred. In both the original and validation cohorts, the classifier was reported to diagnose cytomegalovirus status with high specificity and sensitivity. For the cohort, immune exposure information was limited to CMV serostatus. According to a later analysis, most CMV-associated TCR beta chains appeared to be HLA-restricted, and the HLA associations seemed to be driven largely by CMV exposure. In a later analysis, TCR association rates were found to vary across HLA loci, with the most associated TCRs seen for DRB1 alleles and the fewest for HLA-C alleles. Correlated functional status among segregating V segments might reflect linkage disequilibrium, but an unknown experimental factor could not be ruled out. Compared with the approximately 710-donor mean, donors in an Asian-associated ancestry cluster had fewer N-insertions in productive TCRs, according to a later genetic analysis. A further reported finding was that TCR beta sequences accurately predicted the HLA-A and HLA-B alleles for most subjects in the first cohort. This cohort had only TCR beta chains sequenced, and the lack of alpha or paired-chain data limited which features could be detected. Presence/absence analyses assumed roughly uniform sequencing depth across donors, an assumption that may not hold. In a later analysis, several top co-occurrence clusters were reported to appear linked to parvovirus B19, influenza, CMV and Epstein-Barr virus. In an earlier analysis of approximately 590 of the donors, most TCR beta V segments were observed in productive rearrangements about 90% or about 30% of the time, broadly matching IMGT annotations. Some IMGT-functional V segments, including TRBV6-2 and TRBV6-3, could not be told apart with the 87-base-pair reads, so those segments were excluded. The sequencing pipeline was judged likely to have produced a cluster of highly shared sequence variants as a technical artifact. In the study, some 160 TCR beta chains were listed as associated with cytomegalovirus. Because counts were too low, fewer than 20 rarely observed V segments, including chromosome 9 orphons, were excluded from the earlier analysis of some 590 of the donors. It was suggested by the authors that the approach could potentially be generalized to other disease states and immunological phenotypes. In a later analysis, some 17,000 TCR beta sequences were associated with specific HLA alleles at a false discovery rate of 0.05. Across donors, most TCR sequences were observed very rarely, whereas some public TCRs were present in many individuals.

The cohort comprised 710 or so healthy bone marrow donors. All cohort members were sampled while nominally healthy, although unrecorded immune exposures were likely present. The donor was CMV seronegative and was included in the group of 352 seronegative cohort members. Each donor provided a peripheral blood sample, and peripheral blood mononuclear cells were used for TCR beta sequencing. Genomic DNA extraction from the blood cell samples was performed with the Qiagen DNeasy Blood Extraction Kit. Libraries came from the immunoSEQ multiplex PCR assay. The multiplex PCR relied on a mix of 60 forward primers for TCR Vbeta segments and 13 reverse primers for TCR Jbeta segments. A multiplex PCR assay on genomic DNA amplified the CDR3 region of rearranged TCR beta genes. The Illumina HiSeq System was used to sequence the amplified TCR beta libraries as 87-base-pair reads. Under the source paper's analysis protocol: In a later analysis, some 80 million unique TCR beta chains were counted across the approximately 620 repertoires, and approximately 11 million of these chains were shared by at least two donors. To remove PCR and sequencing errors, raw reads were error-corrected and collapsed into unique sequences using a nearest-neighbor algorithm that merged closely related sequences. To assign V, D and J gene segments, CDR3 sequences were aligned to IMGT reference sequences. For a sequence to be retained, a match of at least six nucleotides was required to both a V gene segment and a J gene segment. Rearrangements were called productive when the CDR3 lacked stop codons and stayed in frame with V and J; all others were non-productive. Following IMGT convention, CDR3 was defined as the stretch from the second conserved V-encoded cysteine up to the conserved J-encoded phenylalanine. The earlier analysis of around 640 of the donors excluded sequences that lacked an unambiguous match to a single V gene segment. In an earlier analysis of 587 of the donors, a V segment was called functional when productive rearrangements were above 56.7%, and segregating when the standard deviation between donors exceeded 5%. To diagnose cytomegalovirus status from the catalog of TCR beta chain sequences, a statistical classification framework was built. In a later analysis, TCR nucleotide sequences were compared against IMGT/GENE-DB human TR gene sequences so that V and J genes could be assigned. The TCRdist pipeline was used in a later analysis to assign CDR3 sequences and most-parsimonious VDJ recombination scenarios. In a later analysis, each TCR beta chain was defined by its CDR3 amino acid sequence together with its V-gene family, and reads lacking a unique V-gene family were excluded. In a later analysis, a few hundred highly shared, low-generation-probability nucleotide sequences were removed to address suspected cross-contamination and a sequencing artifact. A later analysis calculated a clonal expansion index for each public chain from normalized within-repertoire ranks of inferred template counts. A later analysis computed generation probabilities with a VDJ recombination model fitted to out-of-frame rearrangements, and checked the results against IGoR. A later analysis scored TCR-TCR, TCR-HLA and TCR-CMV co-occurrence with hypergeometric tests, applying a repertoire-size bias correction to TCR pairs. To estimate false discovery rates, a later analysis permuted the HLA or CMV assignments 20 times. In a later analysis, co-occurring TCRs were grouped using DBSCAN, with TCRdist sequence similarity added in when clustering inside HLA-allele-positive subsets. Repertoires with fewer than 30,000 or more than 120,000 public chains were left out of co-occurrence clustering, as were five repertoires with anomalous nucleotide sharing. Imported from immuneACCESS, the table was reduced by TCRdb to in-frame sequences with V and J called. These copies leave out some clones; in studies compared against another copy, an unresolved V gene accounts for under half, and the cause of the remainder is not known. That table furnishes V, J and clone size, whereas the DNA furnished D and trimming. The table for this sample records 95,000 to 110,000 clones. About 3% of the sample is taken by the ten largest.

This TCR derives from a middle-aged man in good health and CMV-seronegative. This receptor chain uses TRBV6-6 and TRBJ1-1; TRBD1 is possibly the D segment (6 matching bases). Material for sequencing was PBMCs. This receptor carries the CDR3 CASSVVLDSSNTEAFF. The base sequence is TGTGCCAGTTCCGTCGTATTGGACAGCTCGAACACTGAAGCTTTCTTT.